One sample yielded the 15 T cell receptor beta chains listed below, sequenced in a study of blood T cell repertoires in COVID-19. Only in-frame clones appear in the TCRdb table, and some are missing; sequencing was by immunoSEQ multiplex PCR. The sample shows 210,000 or so clones, approximately 90% of them seen only once. Sequencing was done on a sample of peripheral blood. Every receptor here comes from a man aged 45 to 65 with acute or convalescent COVID-19.

This chain joins TRBV14 and TRBJ1-6; no firm D call. Trimming pared 2 bases from V and 5 bases from J, leaving 4 bases between. Germline V lookup: CDR1 SGHDN, CDR2 FVKESK. This CDR3 is 13 amino acids long. CDR3: CASSQQNNSPLHF. The CDR3 bases are TGTGCCAGCAGCCAACAGAATAATTCACCCCTCCACTTT.

The rearrangement uses TRBV5-4 and TRBJ1-4, with TRBD1 matching over 7 bases. This CDR3 has 15 amino acids. V lost 2 bases and J lost 5; bases outside the gene matches: 6. Germline assignment: CDR1 SGHNT and CDR2 YYREEE (reference sequence). The CDR3 loop is CASSLRQGRNEKLFF. The CDR3 nucleotides are TGTGCCAGCAGCTTAAGACAGGGAAGGAATGAAAAACTGTTTTTT.

The rearrangement joins TRBV19 to TRBJ1-1; 7 bases agree with TRBD1. After removal of 6 bases from V and 0 bases from J, the junction contained 7 bases not matched to a gene. The germline V gene has CDR1 LNHDA and CDR2 SQIVND (reference sequence). This CDR3 region has 15 residues. CDR3 amino acids: CASSDRVRMNTEAFF. The CDR3 DNA reads TGTGCCAGTAGCGACAGGGTCCGAATGAACACTGAAGCTTTCTTT.

The rearrangement uses TRBV21-1 and TRBJ2-1; no DNA check was done on the table's D call, TRBD2. TRBV21-1 is flagged as a pseudogene. CDR3 length: 12 amino acids. The CDR3 coding sequence is TGTGCCAGCAGCACGCGGAACAATGAGCAGTTCTTC. This gives the protein CASSTRNNEQFF.

CDR3 bases: TGTGCCAGCAGCTTACTGGACATACACTCCTATAATTCACCCCTCCACTTT. Its translation: CASSLLDIHSYNSPLHF. The chain combines TRBV7-8 with TRBJ1-6; tentatively, D is TRBD1 (5 bases). V was pared by 2 bases and J by 0 bases, with 11 bases between. The germline V gene encodes CDR1 SGHVS and CDR2 FQNEAQ. This CDR3 spans 17 amino acids. Filled out from reference TRBV7-8 and TRBJ1-6, the complete variable domain reads GAGVSQSPRYKVAKRGQDVALRCDPISGHVSLFWYQQALGQGPEFLTYFQNEAQLDKSGLPSDRFFAERPEGSVSTLKIQRTQQEDSAVYLCASSLLDIHSYNSPLHFGNGTRLTVT.

The chain employs TRBV27 and TRBJ2-1, with TRBD1 matching over 7 bases. The V segment lost 6 bases and the J segment 0 bases; nucleotides outside the gene matches: 5. Germline V gene lookup returns CDR1 MNHEY and CDR2 SMNVEV (reference sequence). This CDR3 is built from 15 residues. CDR3 DNA sequence: TGTGCCAGCAGCCCGACAGGGCGCTCCTACAATGAGCAGTTCTTC. Its protein product is CASSPTGRSYNEQFF.

The V gene is TRBV29-1, the J gene TRBJ1-3; D may be TRBD1 (6 bases). The CDR3 is 14 amino acids. Germline V gene sequence: CDR1 SQVTM, CDR2 ANQGSEA. Trimming shortened V by 4 bases and J by 1 base, and 11 bases separated the two germline ends. CDR3 residues: CSVAGVTSGNTIYF. CDR3 DNA sequence: TGCAGCGTTGCAGGGGTTACATCTGGAAACACCATATATTTT.

V usage is TRBV12-5 and J usage is TRBJ1-2, with 7 bases lining up with TRBD1. Germline CDR1 LGHNT, CDR2 FRNRAP. The CDR3 contains 14 residues. The trim removed 6 bases at V and 4 bases at J, leaving 8 bases unmatched. CDR3 DNA sequence: TGTGCTAGTGGGAATACGGACAGGCCCTATGGCTACACCTTC. It yields the protein CASGNTDRPYGYTF.

This clone came up a few times. CDR3 region: CASSPEDRAGEKLFF. As DNA, the CDR3 is TGTGCCAGCAGCCCGGAGGACAGGGCGGGAGAAAAACTGTTTTTT. This chain links TRBV5-5 with TRBJ1-4; 8 bases are a match to TRBD1. V shed 4 bases and J 8 bases; nucleotides not matched to a gene: 10. The length of the CDR3 is 15 residues. Germline-derived CDR1 and CDR2 are SGHKS and YYEKEE (reference sequence).

This clone was counted once. This chain links TRBV5-6 with TRBJ1-1; D unclear. This CDR3 region has 15 residues. Germline V gene sequence: CDR1 SGHDT, CDR2 YYEEEE. The V and J ends lost 2 bases and 2 bases respectively, with 13 bases between them. The CDR3 DNA reads TGTGCCAGCAGCTTCGGACTTATTCCTAACACTGAAGCTTTCTTT. It is translated as CASSFGLIPNTEAFF.

The chain is built from TRBV11-1 and TRBJ1-2; no definite D call. Germline lookup yields CDR1 SGHAT and CDR2 FQDESV (reference sequence). V was cut by 3 bases and J by 5 bases, with 7 bases left in between. This CDR3 has 12 residues. This CDR3 is CASSFDSYGYTF. The CDR3 DNA is TGTGCCAGCAGCTTCGACTCATATGGCTACACCTTC.

The count of this clone is one. The rearrangement joins TRBV18 to TRBJ1-2; D unresolved. V lost 2 bases, J lost 5 bases, and 12 bases lay in between. The CDR3 consists of 14 residues. The germline gives CDR1 KGHSH, CDR2 LQKENI. As DNA, the CDR3 is TGTGCCAGCTCACCAATCGAGGGAATTTATGGCTACACCTTC. It translates to CASSPIEGIYGYTF.

Only one count was recorded for this clone. This chain links TRBV5-4 with TRBJ2-5; D perhaps matches TRBD2 (6 bases). The CDR3 has 14 amino acids. Trimming cost V 1 base and J 4 bases, with 11 bases left between them. Germline lookup yields CDR1 SGHNT and CDR2 YYREEE (reference sequence). The CDR3 DNA reads TGTGCCAGCAGCTTGACCCAGCGGGTAGAGACCCAGTACTTC. Translation: CASSLTQRVETQYF.

V usage is TRBV11-2 and J usage is TRBJ1-5, with a possible D match to TRBD1 (5 bases). Germline V CDR1 and CDR2: SGHAT, FQNNGV. The germline V and J ends were trimmed by 1 base and 3 bases, with 13 bases remaining between them. The CDR3 is 16 residues long. This CDR3 is CASSLVETAFNQPQHF. The CDR3 coding sequence is TGTGCCAGCAGCTTAGTGGAGACAGCATTCAATCAGCCCCAGCATTTT.

This chain connects TRBV18 to TRBJ2-3; the match to TRBD1 covers 8 bases. V trimming: 6 bases; J trimming: 3 bases; junction bases outside the gene matches: 8. CDR1 KGHSH and CDR2 LQKENI come from the germline V gene. The CDR3 covers 15 residues. The CDR3 loop reads CASSKQGVGTDTQYF. CDR3 DNA sequence: TGTGCCAGCTCGAAACAGGGGGTTGGGACAGATACGCAGTATTTT.